This T cell receptor (beta chain) was profiled in a study of early T cells in non-severe SARS-CoV-2 infection. In the study overall: Unsorted whole blood bulk RNA was sequenced, with unpaired chains.

The library protocol tagged individual cDNA molecules with unique molecular identifiers. One entry per CDR3 protein, called by TCRdb with MiXCR from the 5' RACE reads. The sample lists about 27,000 distinct CDR3 sequences, 2.9% occurring once. There are many counts of this clonotype. What it binds is unknown. CDR1 and CDR2 (germline): MGHRA, YSYEKL. This CDR3 is 15 amino acids long. Unmatched junction bases numbered 8, after V lost 8 bases and J lost 1 base. Study conclusions and caveats: Matches to VDJdb favored anti-spike CD8 responses and missed private and CD4 specificities.

The receptor was derived from an adult who was a healthcare worker with PCR-confirmed SARS-CoV-2 infection or an uninfected control (not recorded which). The J gene is TRBJ1-5, the V gene TRBV4-1; the match to TRBD1 covers 7 bases. The sequencing sample was made of whole blood. CDR3: CASRAGTVSNQPQHF. The CDR3 DNA is TGCGCCAGCCGCGCAGGGACAGTGAGCAATCAGCCCCAGCATTTT.